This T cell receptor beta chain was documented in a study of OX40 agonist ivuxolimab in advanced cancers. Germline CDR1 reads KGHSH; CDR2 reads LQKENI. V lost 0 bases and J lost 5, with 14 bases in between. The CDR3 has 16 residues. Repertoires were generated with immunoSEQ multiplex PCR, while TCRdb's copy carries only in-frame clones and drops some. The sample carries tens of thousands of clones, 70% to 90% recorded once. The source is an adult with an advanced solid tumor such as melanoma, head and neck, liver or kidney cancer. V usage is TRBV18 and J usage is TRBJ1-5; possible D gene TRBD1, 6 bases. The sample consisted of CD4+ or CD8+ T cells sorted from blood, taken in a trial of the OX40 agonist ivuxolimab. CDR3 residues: CASSPPPGRGYQPQHF. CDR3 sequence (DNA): TGTGCCAGCTCACCACCCCCAGGCAGGGGCTATCAGCCCCAGCATTTT.